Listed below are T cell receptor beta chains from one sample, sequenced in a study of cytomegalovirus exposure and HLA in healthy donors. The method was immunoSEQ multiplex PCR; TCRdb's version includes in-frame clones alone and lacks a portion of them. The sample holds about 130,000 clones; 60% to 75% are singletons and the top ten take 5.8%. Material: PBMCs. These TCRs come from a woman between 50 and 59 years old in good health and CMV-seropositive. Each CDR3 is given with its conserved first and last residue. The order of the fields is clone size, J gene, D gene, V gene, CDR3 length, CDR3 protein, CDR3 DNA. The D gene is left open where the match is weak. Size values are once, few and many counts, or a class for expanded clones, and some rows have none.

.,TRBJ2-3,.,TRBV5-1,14,CASSFGGETHTQYF,TGCGCCAGCAGCTTCGGCGGAGAGACCCATACGCAGTATTTT
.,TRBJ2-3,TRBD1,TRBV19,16,CASSGGDRRRTDTQYF,TGTGCCAGTAGTGGTGGGGACAGGAGGAGAACAGATACGCAGTATTTT
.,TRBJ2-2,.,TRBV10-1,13,CASGVTPAGELFF,TGCGCCAGCGGCGTGACACCCGCCGGGGAGCTGTTTTTT
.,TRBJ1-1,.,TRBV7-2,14,CASSFGTLNTEAFF,TGTGCCAGCAGCTTCGGGACTTTGAACACTGAAGCTTTCTTT
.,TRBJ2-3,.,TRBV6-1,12,CASGGSTDTQYF,TGTGCCAGTGGGGGCAGCACAGATACGCAGTATTTT
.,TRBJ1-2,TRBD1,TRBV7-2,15,CASSLDWTGYSGYTF,TGTGCCAGCAGCTTAGATTGGACAGGGTATTCTGGCTACACCTTC
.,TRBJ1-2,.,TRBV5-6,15,CASSLRLGGSYGYTF,TGTGCCAGCAGCTTGCGTCTGGGTGGGAGCTATGGCTACACCTTC
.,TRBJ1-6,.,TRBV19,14,CASSTGKDNSPLHF,TGTGCCAGTAGTACGGGAAAGGATAATTCACCCCTCCACTTT
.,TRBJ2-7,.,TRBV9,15,CASSVSQVAVYEQYF,TGTGCCAGCAGCGTAAGCCAGGTAGCGGTCTACGAGCAGTACTTC
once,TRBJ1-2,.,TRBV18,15,CASSPTEPPNYGYTF,TGTGCCAGCTCACCTACAGAGCCACCTAACTATGGCTACACCTTC
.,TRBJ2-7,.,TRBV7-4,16,CASSLGRPEDSYEQYF,TGTGCCAGCAGCTTGGGCCGTCCGGAGGATTCCTACGAGCAGTACTTC
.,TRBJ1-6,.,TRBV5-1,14,CASARAAEGSPLHF,TGCGCCAGCGCCCGGGCCGCCGAGGGTTCACCCCTCCACTTT
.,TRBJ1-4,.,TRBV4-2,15,CASSQEGARGEKLFF,TGTGCCAGCAGCCAAGAAGGGGCCAGGGGTGAAAAACTGTTTTTT
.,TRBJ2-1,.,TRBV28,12,CASRPVQNEQFF,TGTGCCAGCAGACCCGTCCAGAATGAGCAGTTCTTC
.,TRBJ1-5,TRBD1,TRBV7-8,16,CASSFDWTGINQPQHF,TGTGCCAGCAGCTTTGACTGGACAGGGATCAATCAGCCCCAGCATTTT
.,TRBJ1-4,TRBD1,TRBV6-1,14,CASNSRDRGRKLFF,TGTGCCAGCAACTCCCGGGACAGGGGTAGAAAACTGTTTTTT
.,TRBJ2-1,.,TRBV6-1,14,CASSEGGTYNEQFF,TGTGCCAGCAGTGAAGGCGGAACCTACAATGAGCAGTTCTTC
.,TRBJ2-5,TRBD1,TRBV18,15,CASSPPTGQPETQYF,TGTGCCAGCTCACCACCGACAGGGCAACCGGAGACCCAGTACTTC
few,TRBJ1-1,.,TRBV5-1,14,CASSLAGVGTEAFF,TGCGCCAGCAGCTTGGCGGGGGTGGGCACTGAAGCTTTCTTT
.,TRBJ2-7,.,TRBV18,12,CASSPEAYEQYF,TGTGCCAGCTCACCAGAGGCCTACGAGCAGTACTTC
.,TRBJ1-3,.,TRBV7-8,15,CASSLRELSGNTIYF,TGTGCCAGCAGCTTACGGGAACTCTCTGGAAACACCATATATTTT
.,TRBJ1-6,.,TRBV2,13,CASRPEADSPLHF,TGTGCCAGCAGACCGGAGGCCGACTCACCCCTCCACTTT
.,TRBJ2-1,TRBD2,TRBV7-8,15,CASSLEGGGASEQFF,TGTGCCAGCAGCTTAGAAGGCGGGGGGGCCAGTGAGCAGTTCTTC
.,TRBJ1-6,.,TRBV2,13,CASTSGGVPPLHF,TGTGCCAGCACCTCGGGGGGGGTGCCACCCCTCCACTTT
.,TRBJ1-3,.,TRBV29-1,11,CSVRAGNTIYF,TGCAGCGTTCGCGCTGGAAACACCATATATTTT
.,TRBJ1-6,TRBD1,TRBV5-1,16,CASSLLPGTANSPLHF,TGCGCCAGCAGCTTACTCCCCGGGACAGCTAATTCACCCCTCCACTTT
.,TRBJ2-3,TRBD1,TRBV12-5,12,CASGRGWTGQYF,TGTGCTAGTGGTCGGGGTTGGACAGGCCAGTATTTT
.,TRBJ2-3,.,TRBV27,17,CASSLLGGAGFFDTQYF,TGTGCCAGCAGTTTACTTGGTGGGGCCGGGTTCTTTGATACGCAGTATTTT
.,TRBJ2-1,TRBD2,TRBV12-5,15,CASGLGLAGNNEQFF,TGTGCTAGTGGTTTGGGACTAGCTGGCAACAATGAGCAGTTCTTC
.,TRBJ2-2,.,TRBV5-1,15,CASSAGLHNTGELFF,TGCGCCAGCAGCGCCGGACTCCATAACACCGGGGAGCTGTTTTTT
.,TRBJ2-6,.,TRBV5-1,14,CASSQISGANVLTF,TGCGCCAGCAGCCAGATCTCTGGGGCCAACGTCCTGACTTTC
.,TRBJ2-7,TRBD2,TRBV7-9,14,CASSGGDYVFEQYF,TGTGCCAGCAGCGGAGGGGACTACGTCTTCGAGCAGTACTTC
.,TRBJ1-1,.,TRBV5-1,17,CASSLGGSVLANGGAFF,TGCGCCAGCAGCTTGGGGGGCAGTGTGCTAGCGAACGGGGGAGCTTTCTTT
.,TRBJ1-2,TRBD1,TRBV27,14,CASSALTGNYGYTF,TGTGCCAGCAGTGCATTGACAGGGAACTATGGCTACACCTTC
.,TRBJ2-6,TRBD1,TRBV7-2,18,CASSEAGTGASGANVLTF,TGTGCCAGCAGCGAAGCCGGGACAGGAGCTTCTGGGGCCAACGTCCTGACTTTC
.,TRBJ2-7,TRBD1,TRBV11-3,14,CASSNRPGQYEQYF,TGTGCCAGCAGTAACCGTCCGGGACAGTACGAGCAGTACTTC
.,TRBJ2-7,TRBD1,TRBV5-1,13,CASSGGTAYEQYF,TGCGCCAGCAGCGGTGGGACAGCCTACGAGCAGTACTTC
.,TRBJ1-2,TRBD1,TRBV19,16,CASSFIGQGINYGYTF,TGTGCCAGTAGTTTCATCGGACAGGGAATTAACTATGGCTACACCTTC
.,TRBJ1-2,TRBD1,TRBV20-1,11,CSALDRGGYTF,TGCAGTGCCCTTGACAGGGGAGGCTACACCTTC
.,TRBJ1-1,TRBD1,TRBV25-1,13,CASSLDRATEAFF,TGTGCCAGCAGTCTTGACAGGGCCACTGAAGCTTTCTTT
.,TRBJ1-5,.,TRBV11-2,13,CASSFSGEEPQHF,TGTGCCAGCAGCTTTTCAGGGGAAGAGCCCCAGCATTTT